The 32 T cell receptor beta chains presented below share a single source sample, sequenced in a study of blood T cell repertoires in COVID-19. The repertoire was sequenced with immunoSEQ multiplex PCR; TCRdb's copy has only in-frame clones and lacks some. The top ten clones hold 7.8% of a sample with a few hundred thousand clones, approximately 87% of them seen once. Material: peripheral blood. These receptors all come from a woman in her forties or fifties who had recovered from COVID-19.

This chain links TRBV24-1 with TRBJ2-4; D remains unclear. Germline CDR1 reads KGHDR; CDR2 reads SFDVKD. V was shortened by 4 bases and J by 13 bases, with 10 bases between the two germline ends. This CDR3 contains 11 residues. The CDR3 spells CATSEAGTQYF. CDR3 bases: TGTGCCACCAGTGAGGCAGGAACACAGTACTTC.

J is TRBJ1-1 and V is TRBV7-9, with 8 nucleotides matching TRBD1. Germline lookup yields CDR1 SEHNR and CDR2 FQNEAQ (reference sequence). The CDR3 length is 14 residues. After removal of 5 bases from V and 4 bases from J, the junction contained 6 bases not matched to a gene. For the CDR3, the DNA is TGTGCCAGCAGCCCGGACAGGGAGCCCACTGAAGCTTTCTTT. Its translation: CASSPDREPTEAFF.

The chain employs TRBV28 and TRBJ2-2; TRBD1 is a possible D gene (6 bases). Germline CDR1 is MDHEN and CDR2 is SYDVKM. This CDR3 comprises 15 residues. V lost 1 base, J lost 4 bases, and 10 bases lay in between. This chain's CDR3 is CASSLSAGATGELFF. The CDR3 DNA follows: TGTGCCAGCAGTTTATCGGCAGGGGCCACCGGGGAGCTGTTTTTT.

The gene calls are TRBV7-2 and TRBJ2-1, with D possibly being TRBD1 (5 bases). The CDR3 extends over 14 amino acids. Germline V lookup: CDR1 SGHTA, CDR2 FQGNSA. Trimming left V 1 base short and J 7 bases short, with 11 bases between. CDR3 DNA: TGTGCCAGCAGCTTAGACCCAAGGGGAAATGAGCAGTTCTTC. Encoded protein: CASSLDPRGNEQFF.

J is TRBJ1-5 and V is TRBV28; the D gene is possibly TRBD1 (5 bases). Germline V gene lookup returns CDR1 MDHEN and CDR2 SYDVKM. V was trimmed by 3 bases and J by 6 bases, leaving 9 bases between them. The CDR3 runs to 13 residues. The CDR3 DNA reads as TGTGCCAGCAGTTTCAGGGCAGGTCAGCCCCAGCATTTT. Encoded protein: CASSFRAGQPQHF. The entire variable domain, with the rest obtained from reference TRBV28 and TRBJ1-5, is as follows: DVKVTQSSRYLVKRTGEKVFLECVQDMDHENMFWYRQDPGLGLRLIYFSYDVKMKEKGDIPEGYSVSREKKERFSLILESASTNQTSMYLCASSFRAGQPQHFGDGTRLSIL.

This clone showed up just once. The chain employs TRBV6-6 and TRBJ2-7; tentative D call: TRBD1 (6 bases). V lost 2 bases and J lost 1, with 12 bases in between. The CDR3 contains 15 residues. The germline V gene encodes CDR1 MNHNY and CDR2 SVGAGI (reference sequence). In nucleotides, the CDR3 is TGTGCCAGCAGTTACGATGGCACAGGGTCCTACGAGCAGTACTTC. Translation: CASSYDGTGSYEQYF.

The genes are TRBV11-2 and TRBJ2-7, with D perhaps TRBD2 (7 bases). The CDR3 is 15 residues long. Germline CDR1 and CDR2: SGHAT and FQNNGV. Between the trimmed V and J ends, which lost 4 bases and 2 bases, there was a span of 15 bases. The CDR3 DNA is TGTGCCAGCAGCTCCGGGGGGCAGGCCGCCTACGAGCAGTACTTC. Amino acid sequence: CASSSGGQAAYEQYF.

The CDR3 DNA sequence: TGTGCCAGCAGTTTGCGGGTCGACGGGGAGCTGTTTTTT. It encodes CASSLRVDGELFF. This chain links TRBV28 with TRBJ2-2; TRBD2 is a possible D gene (5 bases). The CDR3 runs 13 residues. Looked up from germline, CDR1 is MDHEN and CDR2 is SYDVKM. The V end was cut by 3 bases, the J end by 7 bases, with 9 bases between.

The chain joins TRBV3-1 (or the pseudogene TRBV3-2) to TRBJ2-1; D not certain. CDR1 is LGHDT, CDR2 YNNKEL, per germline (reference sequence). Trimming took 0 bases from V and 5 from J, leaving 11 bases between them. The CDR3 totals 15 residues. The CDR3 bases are TGTGCCAGCAGCCAAGATCCAAGCTCACACAATGAGCAGTTCTTC. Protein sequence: CASSQDPSSHNEQFF.

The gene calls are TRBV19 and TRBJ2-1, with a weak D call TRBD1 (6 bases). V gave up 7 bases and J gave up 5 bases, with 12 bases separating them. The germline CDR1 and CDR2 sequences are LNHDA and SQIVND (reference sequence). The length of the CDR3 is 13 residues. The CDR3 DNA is TGTGCCAGTAATAGGGACACCAACAATGAGCAGTTCTTC. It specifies CASNRDTNNEQFF.

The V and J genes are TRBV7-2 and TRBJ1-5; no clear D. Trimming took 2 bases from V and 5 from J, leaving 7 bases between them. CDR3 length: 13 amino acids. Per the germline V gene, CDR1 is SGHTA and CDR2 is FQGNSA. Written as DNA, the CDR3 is TGTGCCAGCAGCTTAATCCAGGATCAGCCCCAGCATTTT. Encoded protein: CASSLIQDQPQHF.

CDR3 loop: CASSLTSRGKETQYF. CDR3 DNA sequence: TGTGCCAGCAGCTTGACTAGCAGGGGTAAAGAGACCCAGTACTTC. The rearrangement links TRBV7-6 to TRBJ2-5; TRBD2 might be the D (7 bases). Germline-derived CDR1 and CDR2 are SGHVS and FNYEAQ. The V gene lost 3 bases and the J gene lost 3 bases, with 14 bases spanning the gap. The CDR3 is 15 amino acids.

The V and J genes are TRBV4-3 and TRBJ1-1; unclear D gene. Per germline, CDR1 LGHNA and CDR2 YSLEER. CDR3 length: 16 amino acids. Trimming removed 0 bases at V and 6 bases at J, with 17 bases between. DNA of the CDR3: TGCGCCAGCAGCCAAGAATTCTCGGTAAGCGGCGCTGAAGCTTTCTTT. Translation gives CASSQEFSVSGAEAFF.

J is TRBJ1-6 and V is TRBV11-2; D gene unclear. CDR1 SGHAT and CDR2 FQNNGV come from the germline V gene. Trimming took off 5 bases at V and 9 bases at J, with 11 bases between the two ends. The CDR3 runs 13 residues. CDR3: CASSPILPSPLHF. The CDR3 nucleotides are TGTGCCAGCAGCCCCATACTCCCTTCACCCCTCCACTTT.

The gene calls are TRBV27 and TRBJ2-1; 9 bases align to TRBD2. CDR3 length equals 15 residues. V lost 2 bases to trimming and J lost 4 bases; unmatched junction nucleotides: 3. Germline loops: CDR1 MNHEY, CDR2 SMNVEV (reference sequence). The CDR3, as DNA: TGTGCCAGCAGTTTACGAGCGGGAGGTTACAATGAGCAGTTCTTC. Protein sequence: CASSLRAGGYNEQFF.

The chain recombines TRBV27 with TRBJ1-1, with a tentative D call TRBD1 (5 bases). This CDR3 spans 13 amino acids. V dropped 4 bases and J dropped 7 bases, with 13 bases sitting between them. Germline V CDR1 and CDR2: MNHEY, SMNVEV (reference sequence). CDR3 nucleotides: TGTGCCAGCAGTTGGGAAGGGGCGGATGAAGCTTTCTTT. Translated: CASSWEGADEAFF.

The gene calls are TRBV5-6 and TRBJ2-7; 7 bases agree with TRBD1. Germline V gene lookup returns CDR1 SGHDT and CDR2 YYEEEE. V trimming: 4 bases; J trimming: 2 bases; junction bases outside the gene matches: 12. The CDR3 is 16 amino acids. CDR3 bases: TGTGCCAGCAGCCGGCTGACAGGGAAAGATCCCTACGAGCAGTACTTC. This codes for CASSRLTGKDPYEQYF.

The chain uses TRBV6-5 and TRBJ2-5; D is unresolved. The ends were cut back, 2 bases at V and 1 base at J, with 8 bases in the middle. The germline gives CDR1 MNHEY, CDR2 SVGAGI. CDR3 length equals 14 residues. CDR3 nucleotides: TGTGCCAGCAGTTACAGGCAGGCCCAAGAGACCCAGTACTTC. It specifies CASSYRQAQETQYF.

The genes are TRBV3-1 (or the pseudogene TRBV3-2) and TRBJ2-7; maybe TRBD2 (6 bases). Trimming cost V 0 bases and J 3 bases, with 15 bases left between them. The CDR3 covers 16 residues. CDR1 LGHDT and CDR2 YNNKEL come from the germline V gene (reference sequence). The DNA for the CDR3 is TGTGCCAGCAGCCAAGATTTATCAGCGGGTAGCTACGAGCAGTACTTC. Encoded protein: CASSQDLSAGSYEQYF.

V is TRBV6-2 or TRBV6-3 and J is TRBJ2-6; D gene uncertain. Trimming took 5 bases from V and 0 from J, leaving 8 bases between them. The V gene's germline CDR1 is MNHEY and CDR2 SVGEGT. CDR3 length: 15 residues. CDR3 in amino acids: CASSVRTSGANVLTF. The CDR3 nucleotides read TGTGCCAGCAGTGTCAGAACCTCTGGGGCCAACGTCCTGACTTTC.

CDR3 sequence: CASSQNLAVNTGELFF. The CDR3 DNA is TGTGCCAGCAGCCAAAATCTAGCGGTGAACACCGGGGAGCTGTTTTTT. V gene TRBV3-1 (or the pseudogene TRBV3-2) combines with J gene TRBJ2-2, with 7 bases identical to TRBD2. The CDR3 spans 16 residues. From germline, CDR1 is LGHDT and CDR2 YNNKEL (reference sequence). J was trimmed by 1 base and V by 2 bases; bases with no gene match: 4.

CDR3 sequence: CASSFSGEETQYF. DNA of the CDR3: TGCGCCAGCAGCTTCTCGGGGGAGGAGACCCAGTACTTC. The chain uses TRBV5-1 and TRBJ2-5; the D gene is possibly TRBD2 (6 bases). The CDR3 is 13 amino acids. Trimming removed 2 bases from V and 5 bases from J, with 10 bases in between. Germline CDR1 and CDR2: SGHRS and YFSETQ. Full variable domain (rest looked up from reference TRBV5-1 and TRBJ2-5): KAGVTQTPRYLIKTRGQQVTLSCSPISGHRSVSWYQQTPGQGLQFLFEYFSETQRNKGNFPGRFSGRQFSNSRSEMNVSTLELGDSALYLCASSFSGEETQYFGPGTRLLVL.

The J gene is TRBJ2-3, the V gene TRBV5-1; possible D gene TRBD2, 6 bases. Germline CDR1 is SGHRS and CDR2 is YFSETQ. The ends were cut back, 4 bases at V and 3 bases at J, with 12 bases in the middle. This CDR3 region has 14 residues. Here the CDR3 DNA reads TGCGCCAGCAGCGGGGGACTCCAAACAGATACGCAGTATTTT. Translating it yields CASSGGLQTDTQYF.

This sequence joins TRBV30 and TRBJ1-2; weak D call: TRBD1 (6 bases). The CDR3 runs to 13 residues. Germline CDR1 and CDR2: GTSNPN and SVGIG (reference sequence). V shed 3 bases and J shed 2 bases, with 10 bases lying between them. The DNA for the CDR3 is TGTGCCTGGAGCCAGGACAGAAACTATGGCTACACCTTC. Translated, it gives CAWSQDRNYGYTF.

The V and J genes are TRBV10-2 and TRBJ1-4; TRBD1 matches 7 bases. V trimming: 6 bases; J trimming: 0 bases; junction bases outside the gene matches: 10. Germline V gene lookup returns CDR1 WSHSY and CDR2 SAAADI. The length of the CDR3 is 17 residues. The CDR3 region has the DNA TGCGCCAGCAGGAATCTGGGACAGTCTGCAACTAATGAAAAACTGTTTTTT. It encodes CASRNLGQSATNEKLFF.

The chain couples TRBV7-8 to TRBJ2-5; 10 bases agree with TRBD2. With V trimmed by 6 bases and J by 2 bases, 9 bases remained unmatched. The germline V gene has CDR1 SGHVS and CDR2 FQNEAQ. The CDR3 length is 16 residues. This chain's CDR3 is CASSPRLAGTQETQYF. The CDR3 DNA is TGTGCCAGCAGTCCACGACTAGCGGGCACACAAGAGACCCAGTACTTC.

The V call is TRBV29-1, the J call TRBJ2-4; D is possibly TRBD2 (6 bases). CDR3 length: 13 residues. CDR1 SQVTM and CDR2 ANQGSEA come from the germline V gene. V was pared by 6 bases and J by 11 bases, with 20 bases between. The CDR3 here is CSVPGVGGGVQYF. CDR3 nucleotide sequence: TGCAGCGTCCCGGGGGTGGGCGGTGGGGTTCAGTACTTC.

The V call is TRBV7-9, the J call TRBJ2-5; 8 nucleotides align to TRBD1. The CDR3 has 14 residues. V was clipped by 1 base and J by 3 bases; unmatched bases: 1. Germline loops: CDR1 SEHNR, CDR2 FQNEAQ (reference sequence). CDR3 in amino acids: CASSLVQGEETQYF. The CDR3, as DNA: TGTGCCAGCAGCTTAGTACAGGGGGAAGAGACCCAGTACTTC.

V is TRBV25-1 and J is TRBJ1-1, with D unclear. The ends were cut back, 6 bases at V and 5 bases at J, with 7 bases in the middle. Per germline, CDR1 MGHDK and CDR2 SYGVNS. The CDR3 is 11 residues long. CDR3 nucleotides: TGTGCCAGCAGGCTATCGACTGAAGCTTTCTTT. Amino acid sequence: CASRLSTEAFF. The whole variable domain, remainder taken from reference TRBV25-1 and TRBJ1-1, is EADIYQTPRYLVIGTGKKITLECSQTMGHDKMYWYQQDPGMELHLIHYSYGVNSTEKGDLSSESTVSRIRTEHFPLTLESARPSHTSQYLCASRLSTEAFFGQGTRLTVV.

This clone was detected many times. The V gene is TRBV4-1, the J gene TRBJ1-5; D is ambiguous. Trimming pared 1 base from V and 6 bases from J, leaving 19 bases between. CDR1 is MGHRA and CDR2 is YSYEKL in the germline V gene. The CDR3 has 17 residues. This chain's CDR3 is CASSQATGPGGGQPQHF. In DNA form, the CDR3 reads TGCGCCAGCAGCCAAGCAACCGGGCCTGGAGGTGGTCAGCCCCAGCATTTT.

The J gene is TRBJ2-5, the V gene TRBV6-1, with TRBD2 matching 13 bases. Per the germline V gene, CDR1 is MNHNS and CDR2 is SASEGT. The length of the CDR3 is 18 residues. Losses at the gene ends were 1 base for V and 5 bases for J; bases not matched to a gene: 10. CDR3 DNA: TGTGCCAGCAGTGAAGAATCACTAGCGGGGGGGCTGCGGGAGACCCAGTACTTC. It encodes CASSEESLAGGLRETQYF.

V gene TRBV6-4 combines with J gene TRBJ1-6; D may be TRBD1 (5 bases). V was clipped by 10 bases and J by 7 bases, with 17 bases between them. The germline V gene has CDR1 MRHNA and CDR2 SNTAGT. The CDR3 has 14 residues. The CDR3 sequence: CAIPRGHDNSPLHF. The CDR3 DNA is TGTGCCATCCCTAGGGGCCACGACAATTCACCCCTCCACTTT.